The 9 T cell receptor beta chains in this list originate from one sample, sequenced in a study of blood T cell repertoires in COVID-19. Method: immunoSEQ multiplex PCR; TCRdb's copy keeps in-frame clones and lacks some. The sample consists of over 250,000 clones, around 86% of them appearing once. Sequenced sample: peripheral blood. The receptor set was obtained from a human donor in a cohort sampled during active COVID-19.

The V call is TRBV7-2, the J call TRBJ1-2; no clear D. Germline V lookup: CDR1 SGHTA, CDR2 FQGNSA. There are 13 residues in the CDR3. Deletions cut 0 bases from V and 6 bases from J, with 8 bases between. CDR3 loop: CASSLARRNGYTF. The CDR3 nucleotides are TGTGCCAGCAGCTTAGCGAGGCGCAATGGCTACACCTTC.

The J gene is TRBJ1-6, the V gene TRBV18, with 8 bases lining up with TRBD1. The V and J ends lost 4 bases and 14 bases, in that order; junction bases with no gene match: 10. In germline, CDR1 is KGHSH, CDR2 LQKENI. The CDR3 has 14 residues. The CDR3 nucleotides are TGTGCCAGCTCACGGACAGGGTCGAATTCGGCCCTCCACTTT. It yields the protein CASSRTGSNSALHF.

The chain links TRBV6-5 to TRBJ2-6; maybe TRBD2 (5 bases). Per the germline V gene, CDR1 is MNHEY and CDR2 is SVGAGI. The CDR3 length is 15 residues. Trimming cost V 2 bases and J 2 bases, with 7 bases left between them. CDR3 sequence reads: CASSYGGAGANVLTF. CDR3 DNA sequence: TGTGCCAGCAGTTACGGAGGAGCTGGGGCCAACGTCCTGACTTTC.

The rearrangement links TRBV19 to TRBJ1-5, with D unresolved. The germline V gene has CDR1 LNHDA and CDR2 SQIVND (reference sequence). The length of the CDR3 is 16 residues. Trimming pared 5 bases from V and 1 base from J, leaving 15 bases between. CDR3 nucleotide sequence: TGTGCCAGTAGTGGCTTCGATCCTCCCAGCAATCAGCCCCAGCATTTT. The encoded protein is CASSGFDPPSNQPQHF.

V is TRBV6-4 and J is TRBJ1-1, with 8 bases aligning to TRBD1. Looked up from germline, CDR1 is MRHNA and CDR2 is SNTAGT. V lost 6 bases, J lost 5 bases, and 8 bases stayed unmatched. CDR3 length equals 14 residues. DNA of the CDR3: TGTGCCAGCAGCCCTCAGGGGGCTAGTACTGAAGCTTTCTTT. It encodes CASSPQGASTEAFF.

The chain carries TRBV5-8 and TRBJ1-3; the match to TRBD1 covers 7 bases. The CDR3 is made up of 14 amino acids. The V segment lost 4 bases and the J segment 3 bases; nucleotides outside the gene matches: 4. The germline gives CDR1 SGHTS, CDR2 YDEGEE. CDR3 sequence reads: CASSRGGFGNTIYF. Here the CDR3 DNA reads TGTGCCAGCAGCAGAGGGGGCTTTGGAAACACCATATATTTT. Looking up the rest from reference TRBV5-8 and TRBJ1-3 gives the full variable domain: EAGVTQSPTHLIKTRGQQATLRCSPISGHTSVYWYQQALGLGLQFLLWYDEGEERNRGNFPPRFSGRQFPNYSSELNVNALELEDSALYLCASSRGGFGNTIYFGEGSWLTVV.

The V and J genes are TRBV20-1 and TRBJ2-3; D is uncertain. Germline V gene lookup returns CDR1 DFQATT and CDR2 SNEGSKA (reference sequence). Between the trimmed V and J ends, which lost 3 bases and 0 bases, there was a span of 13 bases. The CDR3 runs to 15 residues. The CDR3 nucleotides are TGCAGTGCTAGTCCCGTCCCGGGTAGCACAGATACGCAGTATTTT. It yields the protein CSASPVPGSTDTQYF.

The chain employs TRBV28 and TRBJ1-5, with 10 nucleotides matching TRBD1. The CDR3 runs 15 residues. Germline assignment: CDR1 MDHEN and CDR2 SYDVKM. V was clipped by 6 bases and J by 7 bases; unmatched bases: 9. The CDR3 DNA follows: TGTGCCAGCAGCTCCGGACAGGGGGGGGAGCAGCCCCAGCATTTT. Protein sequence: CASSSGQGGEQPQHF.

Worth noting for this clone: Other DNA sequences in this specimen translate into the identical CDR3. The rearrangement joins TRBV5-1 to TRBJ2-2; TRBD2 agrees at 9 bases. With 1 base clipped from V and 3 bases from J, the junction kept 4 bases outside the gene matches. CDR1 is SGHRS and CDR2 is YFSETQ in the germline V gene. This CDR3 is built from 16 residues. CDR3 nucleotides: TGCGCCAGCAGCTTGTTAGCGGGAGACGACACCGGGGAGCTGTTTTTT. It is translated as CASSLLAGDDTGELFF.